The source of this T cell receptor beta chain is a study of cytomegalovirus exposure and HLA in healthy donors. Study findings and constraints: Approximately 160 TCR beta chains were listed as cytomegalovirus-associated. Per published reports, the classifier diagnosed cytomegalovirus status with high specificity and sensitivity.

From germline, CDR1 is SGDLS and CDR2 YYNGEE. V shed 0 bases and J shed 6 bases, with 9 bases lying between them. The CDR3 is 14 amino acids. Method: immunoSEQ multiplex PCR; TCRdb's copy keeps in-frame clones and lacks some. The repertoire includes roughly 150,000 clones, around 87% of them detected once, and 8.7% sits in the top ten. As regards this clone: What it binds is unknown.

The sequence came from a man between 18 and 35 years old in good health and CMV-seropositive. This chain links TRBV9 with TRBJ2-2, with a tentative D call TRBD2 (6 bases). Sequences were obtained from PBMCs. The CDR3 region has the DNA TGTGCCAGCAGCGTAGCAGGGACTGCCGGGGAGCTGTTTTTT. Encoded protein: CASSVAGTAGELFF.